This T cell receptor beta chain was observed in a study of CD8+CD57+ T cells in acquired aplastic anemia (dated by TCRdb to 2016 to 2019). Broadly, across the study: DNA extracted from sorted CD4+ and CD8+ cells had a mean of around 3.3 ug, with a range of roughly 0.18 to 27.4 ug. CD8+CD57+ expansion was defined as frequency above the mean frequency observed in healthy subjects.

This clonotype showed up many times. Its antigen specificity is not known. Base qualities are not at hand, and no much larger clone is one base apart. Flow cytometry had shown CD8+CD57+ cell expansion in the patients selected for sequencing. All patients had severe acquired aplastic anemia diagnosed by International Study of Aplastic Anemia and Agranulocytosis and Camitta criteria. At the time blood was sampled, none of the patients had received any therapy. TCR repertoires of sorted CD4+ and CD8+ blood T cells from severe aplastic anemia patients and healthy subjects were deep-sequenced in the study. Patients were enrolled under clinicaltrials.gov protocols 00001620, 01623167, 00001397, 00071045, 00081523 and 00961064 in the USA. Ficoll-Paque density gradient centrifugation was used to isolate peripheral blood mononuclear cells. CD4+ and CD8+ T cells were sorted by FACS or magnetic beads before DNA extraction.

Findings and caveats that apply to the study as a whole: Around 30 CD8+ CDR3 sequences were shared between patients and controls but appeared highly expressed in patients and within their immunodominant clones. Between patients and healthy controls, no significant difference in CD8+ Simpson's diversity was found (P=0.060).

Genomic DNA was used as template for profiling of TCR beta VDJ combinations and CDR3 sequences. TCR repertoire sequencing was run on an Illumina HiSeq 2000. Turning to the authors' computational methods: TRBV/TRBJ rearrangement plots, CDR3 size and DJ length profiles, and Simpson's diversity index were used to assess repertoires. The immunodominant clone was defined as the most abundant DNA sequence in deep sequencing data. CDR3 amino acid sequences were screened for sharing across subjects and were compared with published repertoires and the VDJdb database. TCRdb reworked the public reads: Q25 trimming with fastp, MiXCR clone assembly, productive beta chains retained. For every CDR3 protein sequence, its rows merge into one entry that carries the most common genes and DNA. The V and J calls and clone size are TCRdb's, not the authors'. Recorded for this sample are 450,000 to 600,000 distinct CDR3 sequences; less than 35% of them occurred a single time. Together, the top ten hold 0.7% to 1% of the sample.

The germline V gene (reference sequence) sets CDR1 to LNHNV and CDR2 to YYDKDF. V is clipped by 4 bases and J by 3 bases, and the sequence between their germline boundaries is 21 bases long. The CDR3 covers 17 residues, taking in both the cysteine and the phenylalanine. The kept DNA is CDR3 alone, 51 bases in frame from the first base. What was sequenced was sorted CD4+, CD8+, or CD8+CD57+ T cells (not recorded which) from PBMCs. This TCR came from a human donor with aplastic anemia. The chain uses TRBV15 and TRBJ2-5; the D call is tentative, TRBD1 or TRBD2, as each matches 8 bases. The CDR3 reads CATSKPGGDRLKETQYF. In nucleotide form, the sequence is TGTGCCACCAGCAAGCCCGGGGGGGACAGGCTCAAAGAGACCCAGTACTTC.